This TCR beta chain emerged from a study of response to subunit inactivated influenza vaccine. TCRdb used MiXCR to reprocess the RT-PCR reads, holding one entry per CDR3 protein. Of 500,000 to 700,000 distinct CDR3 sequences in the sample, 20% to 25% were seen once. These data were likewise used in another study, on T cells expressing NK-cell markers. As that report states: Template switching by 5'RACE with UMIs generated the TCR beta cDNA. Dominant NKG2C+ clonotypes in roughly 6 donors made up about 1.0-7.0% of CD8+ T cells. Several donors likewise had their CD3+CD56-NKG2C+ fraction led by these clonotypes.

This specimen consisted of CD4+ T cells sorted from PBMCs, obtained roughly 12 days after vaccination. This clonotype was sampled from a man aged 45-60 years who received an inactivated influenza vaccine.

The CDR3 is CASSVGTGETDTQYF. In DNA, the CDR3 is TGTGCCAGCAGCGTAGGGACAGGGGAAACAGATACGCAGTATTTT. This sequence joins TRBV9 and TRBJ2-3; 9 nucleotides match TRBD1. Trimming removed 0 bases from V and 3 bases from J; junction bases left unmatched: 2. Germline V gives CDR1 SGDLS, CDR2 YYNGEE. This CDR3 has 15 amino acids.